Following are 29 T cell receptor beta chains from one sample sequenced in a study of identical twins. TCRdb reanalysed the 5' RACE reads using MiXCR and keeps one entry per CDR3 protein. Of 1.5 million to 2 million distinct CDR3 sequences in the sample, around 33% were seen once. What was sequenced was cord blood. The receptors originated from a newborn girl in good health.

The V gene is TRBV12-3 or TRBV12-4, the J gene TRBJ2-5; D is perhaps TRBD2 (6 bases). Trimming took 0 bases from V and 2 from J, leaving 10 bases between them. CDR3 length: 15 residues. The CDR3 region has the DNA TGTGCCAGCAGTTTAGCGGTCGGACTACAAGAGACCCAGTACTTC. Its protein is CASSLAVGLQETQYF.

This clonotype has just a few counts. The chain recombines TRBV20-1 with TRBJ2-5; 11 nucleotides align to TRBD2. Germline-derived CDR1 and CDR2 are DFQATT and SNEGSKA (reference sequence). The CDR3 runs 15 residues. The ends lost 3 bases at V and 0 bases at J; junction bases unmatched: 3. The CDR3 DNA follows: TGCAGTGCTAGTCCTAGCGGGGGGCACCAAGAGACCCAGTACTTC. This codes for CSASPSGGHQETQYF.

The V gene is TRBV20-1, the J gene TRBJ2-1; no clear D. CDR1 and CDR2 (germline): DFQATT, SNEGSKA (reference sequence). There are 15 residues in the CDR3. Trimming took off 0 bases at V and 0 bases at J, with 9 bases between the two ends. The CDR3 is CSARDGHSSYNEQFF. CDR3 sequence (DNA): TGCAGTGCTAGAGACGGGCACAGCTCCTACAATGAGCAGTTCTTC.

Written as DNA, the CDR3 is TGCAGTGCTTTTCGACTAGCGGGCTGGGAGACCCAGTACTTC. Translation: CSAFRLAGWETQYF. V gene TRBV20-1 combines with J gene TRBJ2-4; 10 nucleotides match TRBD2. TRBJ2-5 matches the DNA end more closely, so the J call is doubtful. Germline V gene sequence: CDR1 DFQATT, CDR2 SNEGSKA (reference sequence). The CDR3 sequence is 14 residues long.

The chain employs TRBV19 and TRBJ2-2, with D maybe TRBD2 (6 bases). The germline V gene encodes CDR1 LNHDA and CDR2 SQIVND (reference sequence). V was trimmed by 3 bases and J by 0 bases, leaving 11 bases between them. This CDR3 has 16 residues. CDR3 in amino acids: CASSIPRRANTGELFF. The CDR3 DNA reads as TGTGCCAGTAGTATCCCTAGGAGGGCGAACACCGGGGAGCTGTTTTTT.

Turning to this clonotype: A read error is likely here: a far larger clone is one base away. This rearrangement joins TRBV20-1 to TRBJ2-4; D is unclear. TRBJ2-7 matches the DNA end more closely, so the J call is doubtful. CDR1 is DFQATT and CDR2 is SNEGSKA in the germline V gene (reference sequence). There are 11 residues in the CDR3. The CDR3 sequence is CSARVNYEQYF. The CDR3 DNA follows: TGCAGTGCTAGGGTCAACTACGAGCAGTACTTC.

This clonotype has only a few counts. The chain's CDR3 is CSAILAETYEQYF. In DNA form, the CDR3 reads TGCAGTGCTATACTAGCGGAGACCTACGAGCAGTACTTC. This chain links TRBV20-1 with TRBJ2-7; 8 nucleotides agree with TRBD2. In germline, CDR1 is DFQATT, CDR2 SNEGSKA (reference sequence). The V gene end was trimmed by 4 bases and the J gene end by 2 bases; junction bases not matched to a gene: 4. The CDR3 spans 13 residues.

This rearrangement joins TRBV20-1 to TRBJ2-7, with TRBD1 matching over 12 bases. Germline CDR1 and CDR2: DFQATT and SNEGSKA (reference sequence). The CDR3 runs to 13 residues. As DNA, the CDR3 is TGCAGCCCGTTGGGACAGGGGGCATACGAGCAGTACTTC. It yields the protein CSPLGQGAYEQYF.

The rearrangement joins TRBV24-1 to TRBJ2-1; the match to TRBD1 covers 10 bases. This CDR3 has 16 amino acids. CDR1 and CDR2 (germline): KGHDR, SFDVKD. The V gene end was trimmed by 4 bases and the J gene end by 7 bases; junction bases not matched to a gene: 9. The CDR3 DNA reads as TGTGCCACCAGTGACCCGGGACAGGGGTTTGGGAATGAGCAGTTCTTC. Encoded protein: CATSDPGQGFGNEQFF.

This clonotype was detected many times. The V gene is TRBV7-2, the J gene TRBJ1-1; 7 bases agree with TRBD1. The CDR3 length is 14 residues. Trimming cost V 6 bases and J 0 bases; bases outside gene matches: 4. From germline, CDR1 is SGHTA and CDR2 FQGNSA. In nucleotides, the CDR3 is TGTGCCAGCAGTTGGGGACAGATGAACACTGAAGCTTTCTTT. Translating gives CASSWGQMNTEAFF.

There are many counts of this clonotype. The CDR3 DNA reads as TGTGCCAGCAGTTCGTCTAGCAAGTACGAGCAGTACTTC. It codes for CASSSSSKYEQYF. The chain uses TRBV6-2 or TRBV6-3 and TRBJ2-7; possible D gene TRBD2, 5 bases. The germline V gene encodes CDR1 MNHEY and CDR2 SVGEGT. V lost 4 bases to trimming and J lost 4 bases, with 11 bases between them. The CDR3 runs to 13 residues.

The chain combines TRBV20-1 with TRBJ2-5; 15 nucleotides align to TRBD2. This CDR3 spans 16 amino acids. CDR1 is DFQATT and CDR2 is SNEGSKA in the germline V gene (reference sequence). Losses at the gene ends were 5 bases for V and 11 bases for J; bases not matched to a gene: 15. This chain's CDR3 is CSAPPSGLAGGGEQYF. DNA of the CDR3: TGCAGTGCTCCACCTTCGGGACTAGCGGGGGGAGGTGAGCAGTACTTC.

This chain connects TRBV11-2 to TRBJ2-7; 8 bases agree with TRBD1. Trimming took 3 bases from V and 3 from J; bases not matched to a gene: 7. Germline CDR1 SGHAT, CDR2 FQNNGV. The length of the CDR3 is 15 residues. The CDR3 reads CASSFSRGTGYEQYF. The CDR3 coding sequence is TGTGCCAGCAGCTTTTCCCGCGGGACAGGCTACGAGCAGTACTTC. The full variable domain, its missing parts supplied by reference TRBV11-2 and TRBJ2-7, is EAGVAQSPRYKIIEKRQSVAFWCNPISGHATLYWYQQILGQGPKLLIQFQNNGVVDDSQLPKDRFSAERLKGVDSTLKIQPAKLEDSAVYLCASSFSRGTGYEQYFGPGTRLTVT.

V is TRBV24-1 and J is TRBJ2-1; D is possibly TRBD1 or TRBD2 (6 bases each). CDR1 is KGHDR, CDR2 SFDVKD, per germline. The CDR3 contains 15 residues. Trimming took off 2 bases at V and 8 bases at J, with 15 bases between the two ends. CDR3 in DNA: TGTGCCACCAGTGATTCCGGGGGCCTGGGGGATGAGCAGTTCTTC. This sequence encodes CATSDSGGLGDEQFF.

The rearrangement uses TRBV2 and TRBJ2-1; 10 bases align to TRBD2. This CDR3 has 16 residues. Germline lookup yields CDR1 SNHLY and CDR2 FYNNEI. The junction had 4 bases not matched to a gene; V was cut back by 2 bases and J by 3 bases. CDR3 amino acids: CASSEWGLASYNEQFF. CDR3 sequence (DNA): TGTGCCAGCAGTGAATGGGGACTAGCGAGCTACAATGAGCAGTTCTTC.

The chain links TRBV27 to TRBJ2-3; D is uncertain. This CDR3 spans 16 amino acids. Looked up from germline, CDR1 is MNHEY and CDR2 is SMNVEV (reference sequence). Trimming took off 3 bases at V and 0 bases at J, with 13 bases between the two ends. In DNA form, the CDR3 reads TGTGCCAGCAGTTTGCACAACGACCGGAGCACAGATACGCAGTATTTT. The encoded protein is CASSLHNDRSTDTQYF.

This clonotype was seen only a few times. The rearrangement joins TRBV20-1 to TRBJ1-5, with unresolved D. The CDR3 has 17 residues. The germline V and J ends were trimmed by 0 bases and 0 bases, with 15 bases remaining between them. In germline, CDR1 is DFQATT, CDR2 SNEGSKA (reference sequence). CDR3 coding DNA: TGCAGTGCTAGAGATATGACGACGGGATATAGCAATCAGCCCCAGCATTTT. Amino acids: CSARDMTTGYSNQPQHF.

This clonotype was observed a few times. This chain connects TRBV20-1 to TRBJ1-2; the match to TRBD1 covers 9 bases. Trimming removed 0 bases from V and 4 bases from J; junction bases left unmatched: 3. Germline CDR1 and CDR2: DFQATT and SNEGSKA (reference sequence). This CDR3 region has 14 residues. CDR3 DNA sequence: TGCAGTGCTAGAGATCGGGACAGGGCCTATGGCTACACCTTC. It encodes CSARDRDRAYGYTF.

This clonotype was detected a few times. The rearrangement joins TRBV6-1 to TRBJ1-2; D unresolved. V was shortened by 3 bases and J by 0 bases, with 11 bases between the two germline ends. The CDR3 is made up of 15 amino acids. Looked up from germline, CDR1 is MNHNS and CDR2 is SASEGT. The CDR3 nucleotides are TGTGCCAGCAGTGATATAGGTGGCTCTAACTATGGCTACACCTTC. Protein sequence: CASSDIGGSNYGYTF.

The chain is built from TRBV27 and TRBJ2-5, with D uncertain. The germline gives CDR1 MNHEY, CDR2 SMNVEV (reference sequence). The CDR3 loop spans 14 amino acids. V gave up 3 bases and J gave up 7 bases, with 15 bases separating them. CDR3 coding DNA: TGTGCCAGCAGTTTTCCATCCCCCGTTTGGACCCAGTACTTC. Amino acids: CASSFPSPVWTQYF.

CDR3 amino acids: CASSAIAGGTTDTQYF. Here the CDR3 DNA reads TGCGCCAGCAGCGCTATAGCGGGAGGAACCACAGATACGCAGTATTTT. The J gene is TRBJ2-3, the V gene TRBV5-1; 10 bases are shared with TRBD2. V lost 4 bases and J lost 2; bases outside the gene matches: 7. The V gene's germline CDR1 is SGHRS and CDR2 YFSETQ. This CDR3 contains 16 residues.

The chain uses TRBV29-1 and TRBJ2-3, with 7 bases aligning to TRBD2. The germline V gene encodes CDR1 SQVTM and CDR2 ANQGSEA. V was pared by 5 bases and J by 3 bases, with 5 bases of the junction left unmatched. CDR3 length: 13 amino acids. Here the CDR3 reads CSVSRRGTDTQYF. In nucleotides, the CDR3 is TGCAGCGTTTCCCGGCGGGGGACAGATACGCAGTATTTT.

The chain links TRBV10-3 to TRBJ2-3; 9 bases map to TRBD1. Germline V gives CDR1 ENHRY, CDR2 SYGVKD. CDR3 length: 14 amino acids. Trimming removed 6 bases from V and 0 bases from J; junction bases left unmatched: 1. The CDR3 region has the DNA TGTGCCATCAGCGGGACAGGGAGCACAGATACGCAGTATTTT. It specifies CAISGTGSTDTQYF.

The chain joins TRBV11-1 to TRBJ2-3, with D possibly TRBD2 on 6 matching bases. CDR1 SGHAT and CDR2 FQDESV come from the germline V gene (reference sequence). The V end was cut by 1 base, the J end by 10 bases, with 9 bases between. This CDR3 contains 12 residues. CDR3 region: CASSLVAAAQYF. The CDR3 coding sequence is TGTGCCAGCAGCTTAGTAGCGGCCGCGCAGTATTTT.

This clonotype was detected many times. The chain employs TRBV12-3 or TRBV12-4 and TRBJ2-3, with D possibly matching TRBD1 (7 bases). Trimming removed 6 bases from V and 4 bases from J, with 11 bases in between. This CDR3 is 13 amino acids long. For the CDR3, the DNA is TGTGCCAGCAGCCCCAGGGGGGCAGATACGCAGTATTTT. Its translation: CASSPRGADTQYF.

This clonotype was observed a handful of times. V gene TRBV6-5 combines with J gene TRBJ2-7; the D is unclear. CDR1 is MNHEY and CDR2 is SVGAGI in the germline V gene. This CDR3 region has 14 residues. V was trimmed by 5 bases and J by 4 bases, leaving 15 bases between them. Written as DNA, the CDR3 is TGTGCCAGCAGTCAATCCCCCGACGTGTACGAGCAGTACTTC. Residues: CASSQSPDVYEQYF.

The J gene is TRBJ2-4, the V gene TRBV20-1; weak D call: TRBD1 (6 bases). CDR1 and CDR2 (germline): DFQATT, SNEGSKA (reference sequence). The CDR3 length is 14 residues. The V gene lost 3 bases and the J gene lost 3 bases, with 12 bases spanning the gap. The CDR3, as DNA: TGCAGTGCTAGCGCAGGGGCACACAAAAACATTCAGTACTTC. Translation: CSASAGAHKNIQYF.

This chain joins TRBV27 and TRBJ1-5, with D possibly being TRBD1 (5 bases). V was clipped by 7 bases and J by 0 bases, with 13 bases between them. CDR1 and CDR2 (germline): MNHEY, SMNVEV (reference sequence). This CDR3 region has 15 residues. The CDR3 nucleotides read TGTGCCAGCAAAGCCCAGGGTTATAGCAATCAGCCCCAGCATTTT. Translation gives CASKAQGYSNQPQHF.

The chain uses TRBV7-9 and TRBJ1-1; TRBD1 matches 7 bases. Germline-derived CDR1 and CDR2 are SEHNR and FQNEAQ (reference sequence). The CDR3 is 15 amino acids. V was clipped by 4 bases and J by 3 bases; unmatched bases: 8. CDR3 nucleotide sequence: TGTGCCAGCAGCTCCCCCTCGACAGGGCACACTGAAGCTTTCTTT. This codes for CASSSPSTGHTEAFF.